These T cell receptor beta chains were read from a single sample in a study of blood T cell repertoires in COVID-19. Assay used: immunoSEQ multiplex PCR; TCRdb lists only in-frame clones, some missing. This sample has about 58,000 clones, with 90% to 95% found just once. The sequenced sample was peripheral blood. The receptors here all came from a man between 50 and 59 years old with active COVID-19. Each CDR3 is given with its conserved first and last residue. Each record gives: CDR3 protein, CDR3 DNA, D gene, J gene, V gene, clone size. The D gene is left open where the match is weak. Only some rows state a clone size, as once, few, many or a class for expanded clones.

CDR3aa: CASSTGINQPQHF; CDR3nt: TGTGCCAGCAGTACAGGAATCAATCAGCCCCAGCATTTT; d_gene: -; j_gene: TRBJ1-5; v_gene: TRBV6-5; abundance: -
CDR3aa: CASSLQGVDPRMNTEAFF; CDR3nt: TGCGCCAGCAGTCTCCAGGGCGTTGACCCCCGCATGAACACTGAAGCTTTCTTT; d_gene: -; j_gene: TRBJ1-1; v_gene: TRBV4-1; abundance: -
CDR3aa: CASREGAGRTGELFF; CDR3nt: TGCGCCAGCAGGGAAGGGGCCGGACGCACCGGGGAGCTGTTTTTT; d_gene: -; j_gene: TRBJ2-2; v_gene: TRBV5-1; abundance: -
CDR3aa: CSVVVSGADTQYF; CDR3nt: TGCAGCGTTGTCGTTAGCGGGGCAGATACGCAGTATTTT; d_gene: TRBD2; j_gene: TRBJ2-3; v_gene: TRBV29-1; abundance: once
CDR3aa: CASSLDGGVYF; CDR3nt: TGTGCCAGCAGCTTGGACGGGGGGGTGTACTTC; d_gene: TRBD2; j_gene: TRBJ2-7; v_gene: TRBV5-5; abundance: -
CDR3aa: CASSLKDRGRGGYTF; CDR3nt: TGTGCCAGCAGCTTAAAAGACAGGGGCAGAGGTGGCTACACCTTC; d_gene: TRBD1; j_gene: TRBJ1-2; v_gene: TRBV5-4; abundance: few
CDR3aa: CASSSGTGGNTEAFF; CDR3nt: TGTGCCAGCAGCAGTGGGACAGGGGGAAACACTGAAGCTTTCTTT; d_gene: TRBD1; j_gene: TRBJ1-1; v_gene: TRBV6-5; abundance: -
CDR3aa: CASSGYGGNSPLHF; CDR3nt: TGTGCCAGCAGCGGGTACGGGGGTAATTCACCCCTCCACTTT; d_gene: -; j_gene: TRBJ1-6; v_gene: TRBV9; abundance: -
CDR3aa: CASSPPMAEKLFF; CDR3nt: TGTGCCAGCTCACCACCGATGGCTGAAAAACTGTTTTTT; d_gene: -; j_gene: TRBJ1-4; v_gene: TRBV18; abundance: -
CDR3aa: CASSGGQGRIINTEAFF; CDR3nt: TGTGCCAGCAGTGGGGGTCAGGGTCGGATTATAAACACTGAAGCTTTCTTT; d_gene: -; j_gene: TRBJ1-1; v_gene: TRBV2; abundance: -
CDR3aa: CASSQGLAGVYEQYF; CDR3nt: TGTGCCAGCAGCCAGGGACTAGCGGGGGTCTACGAGCAGTACTTC; d_gene: TRBD2; j_gene: TRBJ2-7; v_gene: TRBV9; abundance: -
CDR3aa: CASSEPLRGGVETQYF; CDR3nt: TGTGCCAGCAGTGAGCCTCTTAGGGGAGGGGTGGAGACCCAGTACTTC; d_gene: TRBD2; j_gene: TRBJ2-5; v_gene: TRBV25-1; abundance: -
CDR3aa: CASSQLSYEQYF; CDR3nt: TGTGCCAGCAGCCAGTTGAGCTACGAGCAGTACTTC; d_gene: -; j_gene: TRBJ2-7; v_gene: TRBV3-1/TRBV3-2; abundance: -
CDR3aa: CASSEWGAQPQHF; CDR3nt: TGTGCCAGCAGTGAGTGGGGAGCTCAGCCCCAGCATTTT; d_gene: -; j_gene: TRBJ1-5; v_gene: TRBV2; abundance: -
CDR3aa: CASSPGLAGGPSKETQYF; CDR3nt: TGTGCCAGCAGTCCGGGACTAGCGGGGGGGCCGTCGAAAGAGACCCAGTACTTC; d_gene: TRBD2; j_gene: TRBJ2-5; v_gene: TRBV6-2/TRBV6-3; abundance: -
CDR3aa: CASSLEGTGGKAFF; CDR3nt: TGTGCCAGCAGCTTAGAGGGGACAGGGGGCAAAGCTTTCTTT; d_gene: TRBD1; j_gene: TRBJ1-1; v_gene: TRBV11-2; abundance: -
CDR3aa: CASRSRGGVYEQFF; CDR3nt: TGTGCCAGCAGATCTCGAGGGGGCGTTTATGAGCAGTTCTTC; d_gene: TRBD1; j_gene: TRBJ2-1; v_gene: TRBV6-5; abundance: -
CDR3aa: CATSRDSDGELFF; CDR3nt: TGTGCCACCAGCAGAGATAGTGACGGGGAGCTGTTTTTT; d_gene: -; j_gene: TRBJ2-2; v_gene: TRBV15; abundance: -
CDR3aa: CASSLRDSGYEQYF; CDR3nt: TGTGCCAGCAGCTTAAGGGACAGTGGCTACGAGCAGTACTTC; d_gene: TRBD1; j_gene: TRBJ2-7; v_gene: TRBV7-8; abundance: -
CDR3aa: CASSLGQSYEQYF; CDR3nt: TGCGCCAGCAGCTTGGGACAGTCCTACGAGCAGTACTTC; d_gene: -; j_gene: TRBJ2-7; v_gene: TRBV5-1; abundance: -
CDR3aa: CASSQGLAGETTQYF; CDR3nt: TGTGCCAGCAGCCAAGGGCTAGCGGGAGAAACTACGCAGTATTTT; d_gene: TRBD2; j_gene: TRBJ2-3; v_gene: TRBV14; abundance: -
CDR3aa: CASSFKGAVTEAFF; CDR3nt: TGCGCCAGCAGCTTTAAGGGGGCGGTCACTGAAGCTTTCTTT; d_gene: TRBD1; j_gene: TRBJ1-1; v_gene: TRBV5-1; abundance: -
CDR3aa: CASSDRTNTEAFF; CDR3nt: TGTGCCAGCTCAGACAGAACGAACACTGAAGCTTTCTTT; d_gene: -; j_gene: TRBJ1-1; v_gene: TRBV6-5; abundance: -
CDR3aa: CASSLEEGGGQPQHF; CDR3nt: TGTGCCAGCAGCCTCGAGGAGGGTGGAGGTCAGCCCCAGCATTTT; d_gene: -; j_gene: TRBJ1-5; v_gene: TRBV4-2; abundance: -
CDR3aa: CASSFEGGYGYTF; CDR3nt: TGCGCCAGCAGCTTTGAAGGGGGCTATGGCTACACCTTC; d_gene: -; j_gene: TRBJ1-2; v_gene: TRBV5-1; abundance: -
CDR3aa: CASSLNGNQPQHF; CDR3nt: TGTGCCAGCAGCTTAAACGGTAATCAGCCCCAGCATTTT; d_gene: -; j_gene: TRBJ1-5; v_gene: TRBV11-2; abundance: -
CDR3aa: CASSQDLLNEQFF; CDR3nt: TGTGCCAGCAGCCAAGATCTTTTGAATGAGCAGTTCTTC; d_gene: -; j_gene: TRBJ2-1; v_gene: TRBV3-1/TRBV3-2; abundance: -
CDR3aa: CASSEALWEVIRHEQYF; CDR3nt: TGTGCCAGCAGTGAAGCGCTTTGGGAGGTGATAAGGCACGAGCAGTACTTC; d_gene: -; j_gene: TRBJ2-7; v_gene: TRBV6-1; abundance: -
CDR3aa: CASSSQGATTEAFF; CDR3nt: TGTGCCAGCAGTTCGCAGGGGGCGACGACTGAAGCTTTCTTT; d_gene: TRBD1; j_gene: TRBJ1-1; v_gene: TRBV7-2; abundance: -
CDR3aa: CASSQGLNYEQYF; CDR3nt: TGCGCCAGCAGCCAAGGACTGAACTACGAGCAGTACTTC; d_gene: -; j_gene: TRBJ2-7; v_gene: TRBV4-1; abundance: -
CDR3aa: CASSHGLLAGRTDTQYF; CDR3nt: TGCGCCAGCAGCCATGGGCTTCTAGCGGGTCGCACAGATACGCAGTATTTT; d_gene: TRBD2; j_gene: TRBJ2-3; v_gene: TRBV4-1; abundance: -
CDR3aa: CASSSHDRVREKLFF; CDR3nt: TGTGCCAGTAGTTCCCATGACAGGGTCCGTGAAAAACTGTTTTTT; d_gene: TRBD1; j_gene: TRBJ1-4; v_gene: TRBV19; abundance: once
CDR3aa: CASSFLDIGHGYTF; CDR3nt: TGTGCCAGCAGTTTCTTGGACATAGGACATGGCTACACCTTC; d_gene: -; j_gene: TRBJ1-2; v_gene: TRBV28; abundance: -
CDR3aa: CASSLTGAGSGRSNEQYF; CDR3nt: TGTGCCAGCAGCTTAACCGGGGCGGGGAGCGGGAGATCCAACGAGCAGTACTTC; d_gene: TRBD2; j_gene: TRBJ2-7; v_gene: TRBV7-3; abundance: -
CDR3aa: CASSEQVREVQTQYF; CDR3nt: TGTGCCAGCAGTGAACAGGTCAGGGAGGTACAGACCCAGTACTTC; d_gene: -; j_gene: TRBJ2-5; v_gene: TRBV2; abundance: once
CDR3aa: CASSPGTSGVRDTQYF; CDR3nt: TGTGCCAGCAGTCCCGGGACTAGCGGGGTAAGGGATACGCAGTATTTT; d_gene: TRBD2; j_gene: TRBJ2-3; v_gene: TRBV27; abundance: -
CDR3aa: CASSLSLSQVHTGELFF; CDR3nt: TGTGCCAGCAGTTTGAGCCTCTCCCAGGTGCACACCGGGGAGCTGTTTTTT; d_gene: -; j_gene: TRBJ2-2; v_gene: TRBV28; abundance: -
CDR3aa: CASNFLQGPGNTIYF; CDR3nt: TGTGCCAGCAACTTCTTACAGGGGCCTGGAAACACCATATATTTT; d_gene: TRBD1; j_gene: TRBJ1-3; v_gene: TRBV28; abundance: once
CDR3aa: CASVVTGPQGQPQHF; CDR3nt: TGTGCCAGCGTGGTTACCGGGCCCCAGGGACAACCCCAGCATTTT; d_gene: -; j_gene: TRBJ1-5; v_gene: TRBV28; abundance: -
CDR3aa: CASDRGGTEAFF; CDR3nt: TGTGCCAGCGACAGGGGAGGAACTGAAGCTTTCTTT; d_gene: TRBD1; j_gene: TRBJ1-1; v_gene: TRBV2; abundance: -
CDR3aa: CASTSPTLAGKSYNEQFF; CDR3nt: TGTGCCAGCACCTCCCCCACACTAGCGGGGAAGTCCTACAATGAGCAGTTCTTC; d_gene: TRBD2; j_gene: TRBJ2-1; v_gene: TRBV28; abundance: -
CDR3aa: CASSLTRSTDTQYF; CDR3nt: TGTGCCAGCTCACTTACAAGAAGCACAGATACGCAGTATTTT; d_gene: -; j_gene: TRBJ2-3; v_gene: TRBV18; abundance: -
CDR3aa: CASGGNYEQYF; CDR3nt: TGTGCCAGCGGGGGCAACTACGAGCAGTACTTC; d_gene: -; j_gene: TRBJ2-7; v_gene: TRBV6-6; abundance: once
CDR3aa: CASSVNREETQYF; CDR3nt: TGTGCCAGTAGTGTCAACAGGGAAGAGACCCAGTACTTC; d_gene: -; j_gene: TRBJ2-5; v_gene: TRBV19; abundance: -
CDR3aa: CASSLPGTENYEQYF; CDR3nt: TGTGCCAGCAGTCTCCCCGGGACAGAAAACTACGAGCAGTACTTC; d_gene: TRBD1; j_gene: TRBJ2-7; v_gene: TRBV28; abundance: -
CDR3aa: CASSLDSRYQPQHF; CDR3nt: TGTGCCAGCAGTTTGGACAGTAGATATCAGCCCCAGCATTTT; d_gene: -; j_gene: TRBJ1-5; v_gene: TRBV28; abundance: -
CDR3aa: CASSLRDRGFTGELFF; CDR3nt: TGTGCCAGCAGCTTACGGGACAGGGGATTCACCGGGGAGCTGTTTTTT; d_gene: TRBD1; j_gene: TRBJ2-2; v_gene: TRBV7-6; abundance: -